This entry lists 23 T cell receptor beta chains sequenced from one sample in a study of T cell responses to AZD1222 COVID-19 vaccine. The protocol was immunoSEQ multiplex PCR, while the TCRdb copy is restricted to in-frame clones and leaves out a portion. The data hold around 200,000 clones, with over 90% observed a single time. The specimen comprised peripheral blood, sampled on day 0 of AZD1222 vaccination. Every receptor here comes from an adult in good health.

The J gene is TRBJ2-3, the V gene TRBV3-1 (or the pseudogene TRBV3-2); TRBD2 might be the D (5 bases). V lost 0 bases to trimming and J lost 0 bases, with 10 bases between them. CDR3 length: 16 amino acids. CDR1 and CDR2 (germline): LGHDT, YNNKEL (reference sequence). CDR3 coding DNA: TGTGCCAGCAGCCAAGAGTGGGCGGGTAGCACAGATACGCAGTATTTT. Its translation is CASSQEWAGSTDTQYF.

The CDR3 nucleotides read TGCGCCAGCAGTGACCGACTAGTAGCAGATACGCAGTATTTT. It codes for CASSDRLVADTQYF. This sequence joins TRBV10-2 and TRBJ2-3; D possibly corresponds to TRBD2 (6 bases). V dropped 3 bases and J dropped 4 bases, with 11 bases sitting between them. The CDR3 totals 14 residues. CDR1 is WSHSY and CDR2 is SAAADI in the germline V gene.

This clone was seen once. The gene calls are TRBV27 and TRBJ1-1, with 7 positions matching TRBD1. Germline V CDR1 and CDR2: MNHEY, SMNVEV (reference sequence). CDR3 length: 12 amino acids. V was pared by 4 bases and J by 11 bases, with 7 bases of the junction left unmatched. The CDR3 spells CASSYNRGTAFF. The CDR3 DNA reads TGTGCCAGCAGTTACAACAGGGGAACGGCTTTCTTT.

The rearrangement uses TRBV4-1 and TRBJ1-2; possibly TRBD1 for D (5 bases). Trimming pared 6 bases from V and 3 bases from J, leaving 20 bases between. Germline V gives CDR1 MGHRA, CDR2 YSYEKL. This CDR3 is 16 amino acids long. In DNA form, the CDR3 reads TGCGCCAGCAGACCTACGGGACTCCCCAGGGACTATGGCTACACCTTC. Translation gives CASRPTGLPRDYGYTF.

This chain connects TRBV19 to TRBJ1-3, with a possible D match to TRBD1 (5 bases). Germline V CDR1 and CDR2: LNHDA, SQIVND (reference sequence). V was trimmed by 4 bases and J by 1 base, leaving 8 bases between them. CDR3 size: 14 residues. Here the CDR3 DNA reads TGTGCCAGTAGTACCGGGGCTTCTGGAAACACCATATATTTT. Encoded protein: CASSTGASGNTIYF.

CDR3 in amino acids: CASKETGGTEAFF. DNA of the CDR3: TGCGCCAGCAAAGAGACAGGGGGCACTGAAGCTTTCTTT. The gene calls are TRBV10-2 and TRBJ1-1; 9 bases agree with TRBD1. J lost 4 bases, V lost 7 bases, and 4 bases had no gene match. The CDR3 loop spans 13 amino acids. Germline loops: CDR1 WSHSY, CDR2 SAAADI.

The CDR3 protein is CASSLVPAGEETQYF. As DNA, the CDR3 is TGTGCCAGCAGCTTAGTCCCCGCAGGGGAAGAGACCCAGTACTTC. This chain joins TRBV11-2 and TRBJ2-5; the D gene is possibly TRBD1 (6 bases). V shed 1 base and J shed 3 bases, with 12 bases lying between them. The CDR3 is 15 amino acids. Germline V gene data show CDR1 as SGHAT and CDR2 as FQNNGV.

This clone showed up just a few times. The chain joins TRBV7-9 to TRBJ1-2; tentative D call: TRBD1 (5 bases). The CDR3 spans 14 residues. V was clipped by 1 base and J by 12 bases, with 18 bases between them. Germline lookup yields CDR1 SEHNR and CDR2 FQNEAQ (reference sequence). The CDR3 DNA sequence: TGTGCCAGCAGCTTAGAAGATTTAGGGCCGGGGCACACCTTC. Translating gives CASSLEDLGPGHTF.

This CDR3 is CASSANRGLGEKLFF. CDR3 coding DNA: TGTGCCAGCAGCGCAAACAGGGGATTAGGGGAAAAACTGTTTTTT. The V gene is TRBV21-1, the J gene TRBJ1-4; TRBD1, the table's D call, lacks a check against the DNA. TRBV21-1 is a documented pseudogene. The CDR3 length is 15 residues.

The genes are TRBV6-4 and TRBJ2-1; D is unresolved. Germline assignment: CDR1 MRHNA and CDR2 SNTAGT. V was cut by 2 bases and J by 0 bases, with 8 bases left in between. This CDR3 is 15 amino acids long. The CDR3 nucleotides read TGTGCCAGCAGTGACGGAGCGAGCTCCTACAATGAGCAGTTCTTC. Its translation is CASSDGASSYNEQFF.

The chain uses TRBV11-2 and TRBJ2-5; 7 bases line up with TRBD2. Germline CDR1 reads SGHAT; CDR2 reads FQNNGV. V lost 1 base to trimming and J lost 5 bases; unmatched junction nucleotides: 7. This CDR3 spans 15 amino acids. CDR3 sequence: CASSLGGSLSETQYF. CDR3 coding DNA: TGTGCCAGCAGCTTAGGCGGGAGTTTGTCTGAGACCCAGTACTTC.

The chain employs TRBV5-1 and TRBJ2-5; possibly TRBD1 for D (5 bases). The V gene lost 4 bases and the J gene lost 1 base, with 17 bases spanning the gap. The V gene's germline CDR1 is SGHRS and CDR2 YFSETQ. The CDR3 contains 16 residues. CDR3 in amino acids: CASSPRWQGRQETQYF. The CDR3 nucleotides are TGCGCCAGCAGCCCCCGGTGGCAGGGTCGCCAAGAGACCCAGTACTTC. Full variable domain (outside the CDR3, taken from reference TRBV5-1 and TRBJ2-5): KAGVTQTPRYLIKTRGQQVTLSCSPISGHRSVSWYQQTPGQGLQFLFEYFSETQRNKGNFPGRFSGRQFSNSRSEMNVSTLELGDSALYLCASSPRWQGRQETQYFGPGTRLLVL.

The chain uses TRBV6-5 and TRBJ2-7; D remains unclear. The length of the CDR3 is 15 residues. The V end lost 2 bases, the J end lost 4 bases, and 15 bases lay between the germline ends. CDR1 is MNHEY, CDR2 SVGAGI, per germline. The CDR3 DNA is TGTGCCAGCAGTTACGGGCAGACCCTGGGATACGAGCAGTACTTC. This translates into CASSYGQTLGYEQYF.

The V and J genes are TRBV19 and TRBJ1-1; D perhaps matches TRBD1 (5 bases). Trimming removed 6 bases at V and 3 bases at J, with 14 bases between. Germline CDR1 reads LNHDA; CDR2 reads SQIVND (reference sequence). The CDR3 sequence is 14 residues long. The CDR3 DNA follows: TGTGCCAGTAGGACCTTCAGCAGGGACACTGAAGCTTTCTTT. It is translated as CASRTFSRDTEAFF.

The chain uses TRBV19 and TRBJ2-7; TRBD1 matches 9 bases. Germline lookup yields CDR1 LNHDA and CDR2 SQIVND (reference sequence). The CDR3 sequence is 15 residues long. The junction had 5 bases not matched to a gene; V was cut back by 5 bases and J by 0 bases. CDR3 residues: CASSLRDRASYEQYF. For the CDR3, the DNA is TGTGCCAGTAGTCTAAGGGACAGGGCCTCCTACGAGCAGTACTTC.

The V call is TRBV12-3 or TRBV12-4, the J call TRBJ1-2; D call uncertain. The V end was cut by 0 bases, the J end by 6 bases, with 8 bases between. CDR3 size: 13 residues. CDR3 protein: CASSLAYGNGYTF. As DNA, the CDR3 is TGTGCCAGCAGTTTAGCCTACGGGAATGGCTACACCTTC.

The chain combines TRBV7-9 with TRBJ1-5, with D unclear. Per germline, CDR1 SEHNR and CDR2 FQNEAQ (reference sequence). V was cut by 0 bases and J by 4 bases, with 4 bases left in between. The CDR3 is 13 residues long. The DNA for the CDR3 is TGTGCCAGCAGCTTAGCGGTTAATCAGCCCCAGCATTTT. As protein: CASSLAVNQPQHF.

The CDR3: CASSRQDDTEAFF. CDR3 nucleotides: TGTGCCAGCTCACGACAGGACGACACTGAAGCTTTCTTT. V usage is TRBV18 and J usage is TRBJ1-1, with D possibly being TRBD1 (6 bases). V lost 4 bases and J lost 3, with 9 bases in between. This CDR3 contains 13 residues. Germline V CDR1 and CDR2: KGHSH, LQKENI.

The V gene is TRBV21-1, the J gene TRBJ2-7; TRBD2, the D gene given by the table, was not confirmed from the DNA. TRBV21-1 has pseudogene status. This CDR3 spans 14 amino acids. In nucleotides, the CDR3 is TGTGCCAGCAGCAAAAATCTCTTTAAATACGAGCAGTACTTC. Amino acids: CASSKNLFKYEQYF.

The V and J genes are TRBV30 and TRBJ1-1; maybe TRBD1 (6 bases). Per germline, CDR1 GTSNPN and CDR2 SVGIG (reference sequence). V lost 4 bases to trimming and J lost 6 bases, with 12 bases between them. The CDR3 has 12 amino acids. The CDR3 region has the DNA TGTGCCTGGATAGGGGGGGGGTCTGAAGCTTTCTTT. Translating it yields CAWIGGGSEAFF.

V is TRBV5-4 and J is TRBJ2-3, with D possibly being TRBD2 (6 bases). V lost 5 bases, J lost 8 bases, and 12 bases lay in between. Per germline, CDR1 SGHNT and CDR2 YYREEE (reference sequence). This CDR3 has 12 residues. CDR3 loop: CASSAERATQYF. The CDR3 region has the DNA TGTGCCAGCAGTGCTGAGCGGGCTACGCAGTATTTT.

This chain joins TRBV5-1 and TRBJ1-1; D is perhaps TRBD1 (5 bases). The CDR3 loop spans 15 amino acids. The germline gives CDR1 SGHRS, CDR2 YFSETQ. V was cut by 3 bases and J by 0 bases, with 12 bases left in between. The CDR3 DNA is TGCGCCAGCAGCTCTCCGGGGACGGTGAACACTGAAGCTTTCTTT. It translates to CASSSPGTVNTEAFF.

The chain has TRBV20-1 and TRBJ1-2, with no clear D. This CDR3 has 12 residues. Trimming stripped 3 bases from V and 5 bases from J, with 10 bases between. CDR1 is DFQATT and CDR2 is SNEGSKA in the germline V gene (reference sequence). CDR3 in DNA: TGCAGTGCTAGTCCGGAGTGGTATGGCTACACCTTC. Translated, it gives CSASPEWYGYTF.